A selection of T cell receptor beta chains follows, all from one sample in a study of blood T cell repertoires in COVID-19. The data were produced by immunoSEQ multiplex PCR, yet TCRdb's version contains in-frame clones alone and is incomplete. The sample includes around 450,000 clones, 90% seen only once; the top ten take about 0.6%. Sequencing was carried out using PBMCs or T cells enriched from blood (not recorded which). Receptors originate from a man between 18 and 35 years old who had recovered from COVID-19. The CDR3 runs from the conserved cysteine through the conserved F or W. Rows may omit the clone size; those that give it use once, few, many or a size class.

J gene: TRBJ1-1; clone size: -; V gene: TRBV11-2; CDR3 protein: CASSPHETGIGTEAFF
J gene: TRBJ2-7; clone size: once; V gene: TRBV10-3; CDR3 protein: CAISDYGQGRHEQYF
J gene: TRBJ1-1; clone size: once; V gene: TRBV30; CDR3 protein: CAWSDRTEAFF
J gene: TRBJ2-1; clone size: -; V gene: TRBV7-3; CDR3 protein: CASSSILTSNEQFF
J gene: TRBJ1-4; clone size: once; V gene: TRBV29-1; CDR3 protein: CSVSGFGNEKLFF
J gene: TRBJ1-2; clone size: -; V gene: TRBV6-1; CDR3 protein: CASSEADSYYGYTF
J gene: TRBJ2-7; clone size: -; V gene: TRBV18; CDR3 protein: CASSGGTAPYEQYF
J gene: TRBJ1-6; clone size: -; V gene: TRBV28; CDR3 protein: CASSPDRYNSPLHF
J gene: TRBJ1-6; clone size: -; V gene: TRBV3-1/TRBV3-2; CDR3 protein: CASSQIGQGNSPLHF
J gene: TRBJ1-1; clone size: -; V gene: TRBV27; CDR3 protein: CASSLNPGQQNTEAFF
J gene: TRBJ1-1; clone size: -; V gene: TRBV19; CDR3 protein: CASSTGTGWSTEAFF
J gene: TRBJ1-2; clone size: few; V gene: TRBV4-1; CDR3 protein: CASSPTDRAGGYTF
J gene: TRBJ2-3; clone size: -; V gene: TRBV3-1/TRBV3-2; CDR3 protein: CASSQGWRGVTDTQYF
J gene: TRBJ1-2; clone size: -; V gene: TRBV6-2/TRBV6-3; CDR3 protein: CASSPTPGGYTF
J gene: TRBJ1-5; clone size: -; V gene: TRBV19; CDR3 protein: CASSSQGSLGNQPQHF
J gene: TRBJ1-1; clone size: -; V gene: TRBV5-1; CDR3 protein: CASSLANSGDTEAFF
J gene: TRBJ2-1; clone size: -; V gene: TRBV3-1/TRBV3-2; CDR3 protein: CASSPLAGGQFF
J gene: TRBJ1-5; clone size: -; V gene: TRBV7-2; CDR3 protein: CASSFHGGSSNQPQHF
J gene: TRBJ2-5; clone size: -; V gene: TRBV5-1; CDR3 protein: CASSPTTSGVTETQYF
J gene: TRBJ2-3; clone size: -; V gene: TRBV11-2; CDR3 protein: CASSLSGLSTDTQYF
J gene: TRBJ2-1; clone size: -; V gene: TRBV29-1; CDR3 protein: CSVEGGGPEEQFF
J gene: TRBJ1-3; clone size: -; V gene: TRBV15; CDR3 protein: CATSRGTVYSGNTIYF
J gene: TRBJ2-2; clone size: -; V gene: TRBV6-5; CDR3 protein: CASSLDRLTGELFF
J gene: TRBJ1-3; clone size: -; V gene: TRBV18; CDR3 protein: CASSPIPQGGAGRNTIYF
J gene: TRBJ2-1; clone size: few; V gene: TRBV2; CDR3 protein: CASTTLAGVTHNEQFF
J gene: TRBJ2-7; clone size: once; V gene: TRBV27; CDR3 protein: CASSPFGTVSYEQYF
J gene: TRBJ1-3; clone size: -; V gene: TRBV11-3; CDR3 protein: CASSLALHSGNTIYF
J gene: TRBJ2-7; clone size: -; V gene: TRBV2; CDR3 protein: CASRAIAGGYEQYF
J gene: TRBJ2-3; clone size: -; V gene: TRBV27; CDR3 protein: CASSFEGRASDTQYF
J gene: TRBJ1-1; clone size: -; V gene: TRBV9; CDR3 protein: CASSARTGVLDTEAFF
J gene: TRBJ2-1; clone size: -; V gene: TRBV5-5; CDR3 protein: CASSLSSRYNEQFF
J gene: TRBJ2-1; clone size: -; V gene: TRBV27; CDR3 protein: CASSLTSGRASLSDEQFF
J gene: TRBJ2-2; clone size: -; V gene: TRBV9; CDR3 protein: CASSHSLDSGRAAGELFF
J gene: TRBJ1-5; clone size: -; V gene: TRBV6-5; CDR3 protein: CASRPGLRQPQHF
J gene: TRBJ1-1; clone size: -; V gene: TRBV5-1; CDR3 protein: CASSLDQVSLAEAFF
J gene: TRBJ1-2; clone size: -; V gene: TRBV9; CDR3 protein: CASSPYGSERGYTF
J gene: TRBJ1-2; clone size: -; V gene: TRBV30; CDR3 protein: CACRGGGTYGYTF
J gene: TRBJ1-2; clone size: many; V gene: TRBV5-8; CDR3 protein: CASSDGPRDYGYTF
J gene: TRBJ1-4; clone size: -; V gene: TRBV10-2; CDR3 protein: CASGDMGLFF
J gene: TRBJ1-5; clone size: -; V gene: TRBV29-1; CDR3 protein: CSVADRVNQPQHF
J gene: TRBJ2-1; clone size: -; V gene: TRBV29-1; CDR3 protein: CSVGLAGGPGEQFF
J gene: TRBJ2-7; clone size: -; V gene: TRBV5-1; CDR3 protein: CASSSDSTYEQYF
J gene: TRBJ1-2; clone size: -; V gene: TRBV2; CDR3 protein: CASMGDRGGYTF
J gene: TRBJ2-1; clone size: -; V gene: TRBV24-1; CDR3 protein: CATSDSAGRASYNEQFF
J gene: TRBJ2-7; clone size: few; V gene: TRBV11-3; CDR3 protein: CASSIRDSYEQYF
J gene: TRBJ1-1; clone size: -; V gene: TRBV27; CDR3 protein: CASSFLPGTGEGAFF
J gene: TRBJ2-5; clone size: -; V gene: TRBV5-1; CDR3 protein: CASSLGSGQETQYF
J gene: TRBJ2-2; clone size: -; V gene: TRBV28; CDR3 protein: CASRRLPGVGTGELFF
J gene: TRBJ1-3; clone size: -; V gene: TRBV10-3; CDR3 protein: CAITETGAGNTIYF
J gene: TRBJ1-5; clone size: -; V gene: TRBV25-1; CDR3 protein: CASSAGQGGNQPQHF
J gene: TRBJ1-1; clone size: -; V gene: TRBV28; CDR3 protein: CASSLSWRRNTEAFF
J gene: TRBJ1-6; clone size: -; V gene: TRBV19; CDR3 protein: CASSIGRGLMNSPLHF
J gene: TRBJ2-2; clone size: -; V gene: TRBV4-1; CDR3 protein: CASSSLRLAPNTGELFF
J gene: TRBJ2-1; clone size: -; V gene: TRBV6-5; CDR3 protein: CASRTDRLSYNEQFF
J gene: TRBJ2-7; clone size: -; V gene: TRBV6-1; CDR3 protein: CASSELAGSAEQYF
J gene: TRBJ1-3; clone size: -; V gene: TRBV3-1/TRBV3-2; CDR3 protein: CASSQDGQAGNTIYF
J gene: TRBJ2-3; clone size: -; V gene: TRBV24-1; CDR3 protein: CATSDLGSGGRDTQYF
J gene: TRBJ1-6; clone size: once; V gene: TRBV9; CDR3 protein: CASSVEQGNSPLHF
J gene: TRBJ2-5; clone size: -; V gene: TRBV7-9; CDR3 protein: CASSLRVETQYF
J gene: TRBJ1-2; clone size: -; V gene: TRBV7-9; CDR3 protein: CASSLGGQTITYTF